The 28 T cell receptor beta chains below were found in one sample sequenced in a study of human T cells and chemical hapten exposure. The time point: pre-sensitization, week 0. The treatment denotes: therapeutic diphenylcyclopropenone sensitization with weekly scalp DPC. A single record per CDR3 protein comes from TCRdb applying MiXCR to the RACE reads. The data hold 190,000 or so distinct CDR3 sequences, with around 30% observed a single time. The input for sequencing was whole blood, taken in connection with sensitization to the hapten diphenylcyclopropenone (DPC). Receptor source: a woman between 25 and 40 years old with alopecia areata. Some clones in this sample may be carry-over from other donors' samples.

The CDR3 region has the DNA TGTGCCATCAGTGAACTAGCCGATGAGCAGTTCTTC. This sequence encodes CAISELADEQFF. The chain is built from TRBV10-3 and TRBJ2-1, with a tentative D call TRBD2 (6 bases). V lost 3 bases to trimming and J lost 8 bases, with 8 bases between them. The CDR3 consists of 12 residues. CDR1 is ENHRY, CDR2 SYGVKD, per germline.

The DNA for the CDR3 is TGTGCCAGCAGTGTCCAGGGGAGCACAGATACGCAGTATTTT. This encodes CASSVQGSTDTQYF. The chain combines TRBV28 with TRBJ2-3; D might be TRBD1 (6 bases). This CDR3 is built from 14 residues. Trimming stripped 5 bases from V and 0 bases from J, with 9 bases between. The germline gives CDR1 MDHEN, CDR2 SYDVKM.

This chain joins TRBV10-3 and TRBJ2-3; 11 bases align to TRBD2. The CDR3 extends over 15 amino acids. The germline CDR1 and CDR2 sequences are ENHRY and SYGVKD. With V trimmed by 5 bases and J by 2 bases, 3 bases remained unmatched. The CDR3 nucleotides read TGTGCCATCAGTCCGGGACTAGCGGACACAGATACGCAGTATTTT. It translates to CAISPGLADTDTQYF.

CDR3 coding DNA: TGTGCCAGCAGCGCGCGGGGTCGAGCTTTCTTT. It translates to CASSARGRAFF. V is TRBV6-1 and J is TRBJ1-1; D gene unclear. The germline V gene has CDR1 MNHNS and CDR2 SASEGT. The V end was cut by 6 bases, the J end by 10 bases, with 12 bases between. The CDR3 has 11 residues.

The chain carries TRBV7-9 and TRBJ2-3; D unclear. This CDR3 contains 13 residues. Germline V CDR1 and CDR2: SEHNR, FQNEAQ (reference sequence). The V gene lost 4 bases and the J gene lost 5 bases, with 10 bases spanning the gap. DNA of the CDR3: TGTGCCAGCAGCTCCTCTTTCAGAGATACGCAGTATTTT. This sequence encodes CASSSSFRDTQYF. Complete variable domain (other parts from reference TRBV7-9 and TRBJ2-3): DTGVSQNPRHKITKRGQNVTFRCDPISEHNRLYWYRQTLGQGPEFLTYFQNEAQLEKSRLLSDRFSAERPKGSFSTLEIQRTEQGDSAMYLCASSSSFRDTQYFGPGTRLTVL.

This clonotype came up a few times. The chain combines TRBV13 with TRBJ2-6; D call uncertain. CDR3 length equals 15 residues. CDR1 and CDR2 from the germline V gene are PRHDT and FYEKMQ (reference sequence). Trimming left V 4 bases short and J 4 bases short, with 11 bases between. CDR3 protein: CASSSEEIGANVLTF. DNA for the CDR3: TGTGCCAGCAGCTCCGAGGAAATAGGGGCCAACGTCCTGACTTTC.

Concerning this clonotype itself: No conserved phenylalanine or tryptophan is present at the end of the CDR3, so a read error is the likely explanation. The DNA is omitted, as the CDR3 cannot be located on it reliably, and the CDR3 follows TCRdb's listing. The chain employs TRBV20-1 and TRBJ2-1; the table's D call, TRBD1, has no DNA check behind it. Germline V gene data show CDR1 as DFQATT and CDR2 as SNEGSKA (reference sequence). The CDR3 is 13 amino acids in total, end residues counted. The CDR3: CSARDGAVDLRRI.

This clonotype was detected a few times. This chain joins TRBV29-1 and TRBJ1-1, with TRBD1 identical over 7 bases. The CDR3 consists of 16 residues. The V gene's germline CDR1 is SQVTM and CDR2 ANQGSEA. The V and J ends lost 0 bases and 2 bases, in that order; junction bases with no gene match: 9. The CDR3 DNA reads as TGCAGCGTTGAAGAAAGGACAGGAGCGGGTAACACTGAAGCTTTCTTT. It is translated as CSVEERTGAGNTEAFF.

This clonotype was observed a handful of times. CDR3 region: CATSRTQGAPDTQYF. In DNA form, the CDR3 reads TGTGCCACCAGCAGAACCCAGGGGGCTCCAGATACGCAGTATTTT. J is TRBJ2-3 and V is TRBV15; 8 bases map to TRBD1. The CDR3 spans 15 residues. The J segment lost 4 bases and the V segment lost 2 bases, leaving 5 bases of the junction unmatched. Germline assignment: CDR1 LNHNV and CDR2 YYDKDF (reference sequence).

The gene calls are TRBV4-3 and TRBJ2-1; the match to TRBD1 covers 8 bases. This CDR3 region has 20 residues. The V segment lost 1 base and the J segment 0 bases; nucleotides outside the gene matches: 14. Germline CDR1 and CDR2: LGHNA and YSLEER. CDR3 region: CASSQVLNYGQGGSYNEQFF. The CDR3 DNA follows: TGCGCCAGCAGCCAAGTGCTAAACTATGGACAGGGCGGCTCCTACAATGAGCAGTTCTTC.

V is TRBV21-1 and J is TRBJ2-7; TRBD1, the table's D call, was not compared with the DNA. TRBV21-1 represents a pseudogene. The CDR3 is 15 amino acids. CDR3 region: CASSLRTGVVGEQYF. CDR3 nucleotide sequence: TGTGCCAGCAGCCTACGGACAGGGGTCGTCGGGGAGCAGTACTTC.

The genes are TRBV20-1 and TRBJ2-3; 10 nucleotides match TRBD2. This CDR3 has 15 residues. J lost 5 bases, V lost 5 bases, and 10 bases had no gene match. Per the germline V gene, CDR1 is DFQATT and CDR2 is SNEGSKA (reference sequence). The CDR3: CSAPPWLAGEDTQYF. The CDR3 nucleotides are TGCAGTGCTCCCCCGTGGCTAGCGGGAGAAGATACGCAGTATTTT.

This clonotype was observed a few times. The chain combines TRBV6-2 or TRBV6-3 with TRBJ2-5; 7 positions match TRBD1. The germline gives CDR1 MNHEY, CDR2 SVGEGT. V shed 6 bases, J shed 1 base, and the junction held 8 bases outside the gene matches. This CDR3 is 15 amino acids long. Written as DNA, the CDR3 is TGTGCCAGCAGCCCTGGACAGGCCGGCCAAGAGACCCAGTACTTC. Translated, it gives CASSPGQAGQETQYF.

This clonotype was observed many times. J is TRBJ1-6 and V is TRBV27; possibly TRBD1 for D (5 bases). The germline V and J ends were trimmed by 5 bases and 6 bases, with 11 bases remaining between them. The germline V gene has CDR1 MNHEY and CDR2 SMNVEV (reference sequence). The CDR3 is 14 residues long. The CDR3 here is CASSNQGTNSPLHF. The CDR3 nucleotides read TGTGCCAGCAGTAACCAGGGAACTAATTCACCCCTCCACTTT.

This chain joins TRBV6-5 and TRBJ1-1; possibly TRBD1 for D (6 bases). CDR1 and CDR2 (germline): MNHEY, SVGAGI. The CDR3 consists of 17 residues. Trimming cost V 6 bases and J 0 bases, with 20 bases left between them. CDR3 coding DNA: TGTGCCAGCAGGACGGGGGGGGCTGTCCCAATGAACACTGAAGCTTTCTTT. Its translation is CASRTGGAVPMNTEAFF.

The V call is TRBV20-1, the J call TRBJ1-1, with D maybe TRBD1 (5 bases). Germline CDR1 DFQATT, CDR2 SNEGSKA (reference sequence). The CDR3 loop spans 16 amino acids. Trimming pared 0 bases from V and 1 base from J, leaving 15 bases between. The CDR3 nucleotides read TGCAGTGCTAGAGATTCGCGGGGAAGGGGGAACACTGAAGCTTTCTTT. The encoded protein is CSARDSRGRGNTEAFF.

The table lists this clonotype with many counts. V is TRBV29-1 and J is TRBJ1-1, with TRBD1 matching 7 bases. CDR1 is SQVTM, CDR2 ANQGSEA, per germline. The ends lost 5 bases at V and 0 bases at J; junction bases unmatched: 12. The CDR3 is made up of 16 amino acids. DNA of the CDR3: TGCAGCGTTATTATTATGGGGGACAGCGTGAACACTGAAGCTTTCTTT. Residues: CSVIIMGDSVNTEAFF.

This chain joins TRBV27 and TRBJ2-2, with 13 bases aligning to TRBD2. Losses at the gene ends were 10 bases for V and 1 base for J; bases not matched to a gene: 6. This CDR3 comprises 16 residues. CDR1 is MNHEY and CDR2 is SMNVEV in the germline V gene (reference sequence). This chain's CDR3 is CAILGLAGRNTGELFF. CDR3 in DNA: TGTGCCATCCTGGGACTAGCGGGGCGGAACACCGGGGAGCTGTTTTTT.

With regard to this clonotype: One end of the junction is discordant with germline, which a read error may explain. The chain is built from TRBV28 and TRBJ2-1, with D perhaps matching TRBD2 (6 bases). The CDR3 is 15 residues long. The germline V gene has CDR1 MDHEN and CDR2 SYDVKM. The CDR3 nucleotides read TGTGCCAGCAGTTTTATTTTAGGACTACCCGACTACCCCGAATTC. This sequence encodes CASSFILGLPDYPEF.

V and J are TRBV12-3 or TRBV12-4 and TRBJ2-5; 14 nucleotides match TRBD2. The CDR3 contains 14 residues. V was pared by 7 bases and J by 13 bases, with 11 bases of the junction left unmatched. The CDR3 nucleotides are TGTGCCAGCACTCTGACTAGCGGGGGGGCTTCTCCGTACTTC. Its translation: CASTLTSGGASPYF.

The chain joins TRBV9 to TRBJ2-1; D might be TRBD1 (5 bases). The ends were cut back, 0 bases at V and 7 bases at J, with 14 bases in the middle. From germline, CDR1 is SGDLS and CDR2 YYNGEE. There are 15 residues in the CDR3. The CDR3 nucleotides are TGTGCCAGCAGCGTAGAAGGGGTCAGACCAAATGAGCAGTTCTTC. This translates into CASSVEGVRPNEQFF.

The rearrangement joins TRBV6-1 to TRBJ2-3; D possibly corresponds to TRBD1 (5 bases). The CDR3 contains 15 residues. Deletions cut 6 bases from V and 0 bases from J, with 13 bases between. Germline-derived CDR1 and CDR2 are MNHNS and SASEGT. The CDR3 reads CASSPTVTSTDTQYF. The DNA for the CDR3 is TGTGCCAGCAGCCCGACAGTGACTAGCACAGATACGCAGTATTTT.

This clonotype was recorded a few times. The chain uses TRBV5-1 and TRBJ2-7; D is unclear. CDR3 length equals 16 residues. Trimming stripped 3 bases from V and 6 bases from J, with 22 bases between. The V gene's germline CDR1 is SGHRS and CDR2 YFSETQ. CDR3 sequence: CASSSGPTSSRSEQYF. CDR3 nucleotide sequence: TGCGCCAGCAGCTCCGGCCCGACTTCATCCCGAAGCGAGCAGTACTTC.

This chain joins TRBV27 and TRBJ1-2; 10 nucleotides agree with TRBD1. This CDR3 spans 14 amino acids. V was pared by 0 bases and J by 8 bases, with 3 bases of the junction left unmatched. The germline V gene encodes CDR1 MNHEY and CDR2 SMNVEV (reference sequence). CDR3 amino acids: CASSLSGTGVGYTF. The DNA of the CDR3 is TGTGCCAGCAGTTTATCGGGGACAGGGGTCGGCTACACCTTC.

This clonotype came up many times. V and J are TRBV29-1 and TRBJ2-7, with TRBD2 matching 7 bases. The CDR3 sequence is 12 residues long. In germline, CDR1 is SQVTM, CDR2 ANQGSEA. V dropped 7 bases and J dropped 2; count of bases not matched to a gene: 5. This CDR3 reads CSAKAGTYEQYF. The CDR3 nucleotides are TGCAGCGCCAAAGCGGGAACCTACGAGCAGTACTTC.

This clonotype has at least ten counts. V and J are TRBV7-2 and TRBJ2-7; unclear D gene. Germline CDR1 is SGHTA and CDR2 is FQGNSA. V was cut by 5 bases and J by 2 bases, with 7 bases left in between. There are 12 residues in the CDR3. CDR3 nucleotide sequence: TGTGCCAGCAGCCTAACTGCCTACGAGCAGTACTTC. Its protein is CASSLTAYEQYF.

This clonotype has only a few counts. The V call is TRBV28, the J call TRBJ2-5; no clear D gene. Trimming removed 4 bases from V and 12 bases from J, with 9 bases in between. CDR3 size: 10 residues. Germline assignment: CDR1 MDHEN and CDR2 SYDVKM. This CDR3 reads CASSSIVKYF. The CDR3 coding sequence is TGTGCCAGCAGTTCGATAGTAAAGTACTTC.

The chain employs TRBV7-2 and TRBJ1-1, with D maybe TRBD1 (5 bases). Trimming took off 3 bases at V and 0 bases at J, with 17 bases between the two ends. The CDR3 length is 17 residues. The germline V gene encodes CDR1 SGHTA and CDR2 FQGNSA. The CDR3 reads CASSFSARGTLNTEAFF. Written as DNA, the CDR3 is TGTGCCAGCAGCTTTTCCGCCCGCGGGACGTTGAACACTGAAGCTTTCTTT.